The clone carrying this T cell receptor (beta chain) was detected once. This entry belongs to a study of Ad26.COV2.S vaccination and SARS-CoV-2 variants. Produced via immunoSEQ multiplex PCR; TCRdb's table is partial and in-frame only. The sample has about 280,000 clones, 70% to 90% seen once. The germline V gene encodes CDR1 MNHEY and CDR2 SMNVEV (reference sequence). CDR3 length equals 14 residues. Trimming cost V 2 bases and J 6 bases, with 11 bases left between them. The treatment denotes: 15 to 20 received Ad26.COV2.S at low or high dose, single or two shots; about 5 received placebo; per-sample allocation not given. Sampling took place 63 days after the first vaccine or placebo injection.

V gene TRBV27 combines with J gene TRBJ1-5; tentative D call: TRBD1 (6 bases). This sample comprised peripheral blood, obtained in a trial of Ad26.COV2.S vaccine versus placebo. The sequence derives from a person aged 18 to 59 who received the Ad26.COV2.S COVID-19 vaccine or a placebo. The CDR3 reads CASSLRGGLQPQHF. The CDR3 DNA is TGTGCCAGCAGTTTAAGGGGGGGGCTTCAGCCCCAGCATTTT.